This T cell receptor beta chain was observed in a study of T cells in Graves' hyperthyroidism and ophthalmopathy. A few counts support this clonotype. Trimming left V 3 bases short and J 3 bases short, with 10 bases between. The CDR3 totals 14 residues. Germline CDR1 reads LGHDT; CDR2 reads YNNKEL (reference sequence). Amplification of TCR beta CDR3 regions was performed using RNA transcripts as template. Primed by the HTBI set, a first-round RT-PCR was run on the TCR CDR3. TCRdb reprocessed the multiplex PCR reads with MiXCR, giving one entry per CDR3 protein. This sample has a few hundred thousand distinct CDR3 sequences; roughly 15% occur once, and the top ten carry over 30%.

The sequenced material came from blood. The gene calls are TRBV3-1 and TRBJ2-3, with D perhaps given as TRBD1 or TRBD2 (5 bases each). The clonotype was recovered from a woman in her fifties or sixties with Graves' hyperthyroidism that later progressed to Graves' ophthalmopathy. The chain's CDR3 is CASSQPGQTDTQYF. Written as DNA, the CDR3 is TGTGCCAGCAGCCAGCCGGGGCAAACAGATACGCAGTATTTT.